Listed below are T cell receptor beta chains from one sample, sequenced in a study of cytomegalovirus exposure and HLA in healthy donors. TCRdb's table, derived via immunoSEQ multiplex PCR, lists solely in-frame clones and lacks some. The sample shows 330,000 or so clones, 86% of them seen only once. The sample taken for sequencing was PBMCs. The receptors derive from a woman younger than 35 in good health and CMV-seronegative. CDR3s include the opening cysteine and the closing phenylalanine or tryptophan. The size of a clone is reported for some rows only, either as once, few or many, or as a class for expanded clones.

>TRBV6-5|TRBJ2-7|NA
CASSLDSTYEQYF
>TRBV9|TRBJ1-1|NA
CASSVDGVANTEAFF
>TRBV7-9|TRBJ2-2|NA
CASSRDRGLTNTGELFF
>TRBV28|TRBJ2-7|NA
CASSLSGTGDYEQYF
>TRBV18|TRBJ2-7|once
CASSQASGRAYEQYF
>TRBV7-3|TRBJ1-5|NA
CASRLTGAGKSNQPQHF
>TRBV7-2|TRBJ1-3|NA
CASSSPPGTGGNTIYF
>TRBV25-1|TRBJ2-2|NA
CASSAPIGDRGPGELFF
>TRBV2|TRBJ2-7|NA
CASSEGQVRYEQYF
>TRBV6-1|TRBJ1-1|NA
CASRRLLNTEAFF
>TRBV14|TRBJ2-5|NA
CASSHRVPGIPGETQYF
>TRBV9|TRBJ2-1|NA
CASSVGGSGDEQFF
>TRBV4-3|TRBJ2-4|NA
CASSQGPDIAKNIQYF
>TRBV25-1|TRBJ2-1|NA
CASSEAGRSYNEQFF
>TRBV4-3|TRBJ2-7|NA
CASSGWSGSSYEQYF
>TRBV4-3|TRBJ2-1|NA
CASSQFAGADNEQFF
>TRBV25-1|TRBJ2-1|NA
CASSESGYNEQFF
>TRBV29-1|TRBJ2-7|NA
CSVVGHPYEQYF
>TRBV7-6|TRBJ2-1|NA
CASSLTRGAEQFF
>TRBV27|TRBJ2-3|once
CASSLDYGASTDTQYF
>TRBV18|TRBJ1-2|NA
CASSPRTANYGYTF
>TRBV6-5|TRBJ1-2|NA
CASSYSSAPYGYTF
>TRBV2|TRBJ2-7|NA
CASSETSGRYEQYF
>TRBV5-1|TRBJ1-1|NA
CASSLLGQGLNTEAFF
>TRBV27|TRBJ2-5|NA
CASSLSSSVRPETQYF
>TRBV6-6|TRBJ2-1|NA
CASISGGPHNEQFF
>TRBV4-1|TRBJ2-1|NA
CASSHPWEVSYNEQFF
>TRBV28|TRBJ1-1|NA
CASSLEGVGAFF
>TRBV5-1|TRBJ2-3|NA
CASSLSGASTDTQYF
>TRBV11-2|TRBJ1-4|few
CASSLEHRGREKLFF
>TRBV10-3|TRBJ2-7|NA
CAIRTSGEAEQYF
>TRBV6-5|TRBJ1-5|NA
CASSLGQGYQPQHF
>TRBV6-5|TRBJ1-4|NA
CASRGNRGPNEKLFF
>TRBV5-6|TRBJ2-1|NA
CASSPGLAGGDNEQFF
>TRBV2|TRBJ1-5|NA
CASSAGRGTNQPQHF
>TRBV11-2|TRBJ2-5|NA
CASSLGTSGMGETQYF
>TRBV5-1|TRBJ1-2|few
CASSLSTGYGGYTF
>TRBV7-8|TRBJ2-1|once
CASRPGGSSYNEQFF
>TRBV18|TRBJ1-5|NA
CASSPAVAQNNQPQHF
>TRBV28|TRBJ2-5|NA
CASSLNGQRQETQYF
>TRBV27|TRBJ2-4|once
CASSLGQGNLAKNIQYF
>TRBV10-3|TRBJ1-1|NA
CATIKDGKGTEAFF
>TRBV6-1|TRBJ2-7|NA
CATDRGEVTEQYF
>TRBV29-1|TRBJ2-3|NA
CSVESRPPDTQYF
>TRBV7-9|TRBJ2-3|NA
CASSLGASTDTQYF